This TCR beta chain was identified in a study of spatial heterogeneity in lung cancer. As to time point: sample taken at primary tumor resection. Without sorting, whole RNA was sequenced from tumor, nontumor lung or frozen PBMC. This clonotype is medium-sized within its sample. Each molecule of TCR cDNA was tagged with one unique molecular identifier. TCRdb ran MiXCR on the 5' RACE reads and lists one entry per CDR3 protein. The sample carries around 19,000 distinct CDR3 sequences, roughly a fifth recorded once. Unmatched junction bases numbered 3, after V lost 0 bases and J lost 5 bases. CDR3 length equals 14 residues. The germline V gene has CDR1 MGHRA and CDR2 YSYEKL.

Sequenced material: PBMCs, taken at surgery. This clonotype was obtained from a male donor with early-stage non-small cell lung cancer. V usage is TRBV4-1 and J usage is TRBJ2-7; 8 nucleotides align to TRBD2. The CDR3 sequence: CASSQDVLADEQYF. The CDR3 nucleotides read TGCGCCAGCAGCCAAGATGTACTAGCGGACGAGCAGTACTTC.